One and the same sample provided the 30 T cell receptor beta chains below, sequenced in a study of tissue T cells after allogeneic stem cell transplantation. Sample time point: mouse harvest day 7 after allogeneic transplant. Mouse grafts combined 10^7 T-cell-depleted bone marrow cells with 10^6 splenic CD5+ T cells. This table comes from immunoSEQ multiplex PCR, and its TCRdb copy is limited to in-frame clones, with some not included. Of roughly 5,000 clones listed, roughly 49% are singletons. Sample: gut tissue. The receptors originated from a female BALB/c mouse given C57BL/6 T cells with graft-versus-host disease after an allogeneic hematopoietic cell transplant.

As to this clone: The gene names given are mouse names. The CDR3 end lies 1 residue beyond the end of the read and is filled in from the germline J gene. The gene calls are TRBV21 and TRBJ2-1, with 8 bases lining up with TRBD1. TRBV21 has ORF status, its function being uncertain. Losses at the gene ends were 0 bases for V and 1 base for J; bases not matched to a gene: 2. CDR3 length: 16 residues. CDR3 amino acids: CASSQSGTGNYAEQFF. The DNA read from the CDR3 is TGTGCTAGCAGTCAATCAGGGACAGGAAACTATGCTGAGCAGTTC.

Turning to this clone: Any gene name here is a mouse gene name. The CDR3 end lies 1 residue beyond the end of the read and is filled in from the germline J gene. The chain joins TRBV23 to TRBJ1-1. Germline V CDR1 and CDR2: KGHTA, FQNQQP. This CDR3 has 11 amino acids. The CDR3 is CSSSQGTEVFF. CDR3 DNA (partial): TGCTCCAGCAGTCAAGGCACAGAAGTCTTC.

The sample holds a few counts of this clone. Gene names are mouse gene names. The DNA read from the CDR3 is TGTGCCAGCAGTATAAGGGGAGGCGAACAGTAC. Its protein is CASSIRGGEQY. The whole CDR3 reads CASSIRGGEQYF. The rearrangement uses TRBV19 and TRBJ2-7, with TRBD1 as a possible D gene (5 bases). The read ends 1 residue early relative to the CDR3; the germline J gene fills the gap. The germline V gene has CDR1 FNHDT and CDR2 SITEND (reference sequence). The CDR3 extends over 12 amino acids. Between the trimmed V and J ends, which lost 1 base and 7 bases, there was a span of 9 bases.

This clone has just a few counts. Gene names and germline refer to mouse. The CDR3 sequence: CASRLGVSYEQYF. Partial CDR3 DNA: TGTGCCAGCAGGCTGGGGGTCTCCTATGAACAGTAC. The genes are TRBV26 and TRBJ2-7, with TRBD2 matching 7 bases. With the read ending 1 residue before the CDR3 end, the germline J gene is used to fill in that end. Germline trimming cut 6 bases from V and 0 bases from J; bases unmatched to any gene: 2. Germline V gene sequence: CDR1 KGHPV, CDR2 FQNQEV (reference sequence). The CDR3 has 13 amino acids.

Details on this clone: Genes and germline are mouse. The read ends 1 residue before the CDR3 terminus; that terminus is restored from the germline J gene. The chain has TRBV26 and TRBJ2-4; a weak D match, TRBD1 (6 bases). Trimming left V 6 bases short and J 3 bases short, with 13 bases between. The CDR3 loop spans 14 amino acids. Per the germline V gene, CDR1 is KGHPV and CDR2 is FQNQEV (reference sequence). CDR3 protein: CASSLYREQNTLYF. The CDR3 bases that were read are TGTGCCAGCAGCCTCTACAGGGAACAAAACACCTTGTAC. The entire variable domain, with the rest obtained from reference TRBV26 and TRBJ2-4, is as follows: NSKVIQTPRYLVKGQGQKAKMRCIPEKGHPVVFWYQQNKNNEFKFLINFQNQEVLQQIDMTEKRFSAECPSNSPCSLEIQSSEAGDSALYLCASSLYREQNTLYFGAGTRLSVL.

To note about this clone: Gene names denote mouse genes. The read ends 1 residue early relative to the CDR3; the germline J gene fills the gap. The chain carries TRBV26 and TRBJ2-7; TRBD1 is a possible D gene (6 bases). This CDR3 is 13 amino acids long. Germline V lookup: CDR1 KGHPV, CDR2 FQNQEV (reference sequence). V dropped 4 bases and J dropped 7 bases, with 14 bases sitting between them. The CDR3 loop reads CASSPGQGGEQYF. Incomplete CDR3 DNA: TGTGCCAGCAGTCCGGGACAAGGAGGGGAACAGTAC.

This clone was seen only a few times. Gene labels here are mouse ones. The CDR3 goes on 1 residue after the read ends, and that part is filled in from the germline J gene. The chain employs TRBV16 and TRBJ2-7; 10 bases are a match to TRBD1. The J segment lost 6 bases and the V segment lost 0 bases, leaving 2 bases of the junction unmatched. The CDR3 spans 14 residues. Germline V gene data show CDR1 as SGHSA and CDR2 as FRNQAP. The CDR3: CASSLETGGSEQYF. Partial CDR3 DNA: TGTGCAAGCAGCTTAGAGACAGGGGGCTCTGAACAGTAC.

On this clone: Gene names are mouse gene names. From the germline J gene comes the end of the CDR3, since the read stops 1 residue before it. The chain couples TRBV3 to TRBJ2-7, with TRBD2 matching 11 bases. CDR3 length: 14 residues. The germline V gene has CDR1 SNHLY and CDR2 FYNGKV (reference sequence). Trimming at V came to 5 bases and at J to 2 bases, leaving 2 bases not matched to a gene. CDR3 amino acids: CASSELGGPYEQYF. The DNA read from the CDR3 is TGTGCCAGCAGCGAACTGGGGGGGCCCTATGAACAGTAC.

Note on this clone: The gene symbols are mouse symbols. The CDR3 is cut off 1 residue early in the read; its end comes from the germline J gene. The rearrangement joins TRBV26 to TRBJ2-4, with D possibly matching TRBD2 (6 bases). The CDR3 totals 14 residues. V was clipped by 4 bases and J by 1 base, with 9 bases between them. Germline loops: CDR1 KGHPV, CDR2 FQNQEV (reference sequence). CDR3 amino acids: CASSPRGGQNTLYF. Incomplete CDR3 DNA: TGTGCCAGCAGTCCGCGGGGGGGTCAAAACACCTTGTAC.

In regard to this clone: Germline and genes: mouse. The sequenced fragment ends 1 residue before the CDR3 boundary, so the rest is inferred from the germline J gene. J is TRBJ2-5 and V is TRBV16; 9 nucleotides match TRBD1. The germline gives CDR1 SGHSA, CDR2 FRNQAP. The CDR3 length is 16 residues. V dropped 5 bases and J dropped 0; count of bases not matched to a gene: 6. CDR3 in amino acids: CASSKTGGLNQDTQYF. Incomplete CDR3 DNA: TGTGCAAGCAGCAAGACAGGGGGTCTTAACCAAGACACCCAGTAC.

This clone was seen a handful of times. The gene names here belong to mouse. The read terminates 1 residue ahead of where the CDR3 ends, so the germline J gene completes it. The V call is TRBV12-2, the J call TRBJ2-7, with 14 bases identical to TRBD2. The CDR3 spans 14 residues. CDR1 and CDR2 from the germline V gene are SGHLS and HYDKME. Germline trimming cut 0 bases from V and 6 bases from J; bases unmatched to any gene: 0. CDR3 DNA, as far as it was read: TGTGCCAGCTCTCTCGGGACTGGGGGGGCTGAACAGTAC. Translation gives CASSLGTGGAEQY. The complete CDR3 sequence is CASSLGTGGAEQYF.

On this clone itself: The germline and genes are mouse ones. Sequencing ends 1 residue short of the CDR3 end; the germline J gene provides the rest. This sequence joins TRBV26 and TRBJ1-4; 7 bases line up with TRBD1. The germline CDR1 and CDR2 sequences are KGHPV and FQNQEV (reference sequence). The CDR3 spans 13 residues. Germline trimming cut 5 bases from V and 7 bases from J; bases unmatched to any gene: 4. Incomplete CDR3 DNA: TGTGCCAGCAGTGTCGGGACAGCCGAAAGATTATTT. It translates to CASSVGTAERLF. The whole CDR3 sequence reads CASSVGTAERLFF.

The table lists this clone with a few counts. The gene names given are mouse names. The sequence runs out 1 residue before the end of the CDR3; the remainder is reconstructed from the germline J gene. The rearrangement links TRBV26 to TRBJ2-7; no clear D. V shed 2 bases and J shed 0 bases, with 5 bases lying between them. There are 13 residues in the CDR3. Germline CDR1 and CDR2: KGHPV and FQNQEV (reference sequence). The DNA read from the CDR3 is TGTGCCAGCAGTCTGGGGGTCTCCTATGAACAGTAC. Its protein product is CASSLGVSYEQY. The entire CDR3 is CASSLGVSYEQYF.

With respect to this clone: Gene names refer to mouse genes. The CDR3 end is not reached by the read, which stops 1 residue before it; the germline J gene fills it in. This sequence joins TRBV13-2 and TRBJ1-2; D is unresolved. CDR1 NNHNN and CDR2 SYGAGS come from the germline V gene (reference sequence). The CDR3 runs 12 residues. V shed 2 bases and J shed 3 bases, with 5 bases lying between them. Here the CDR3 reads CASGEQYSDYTF. The DNA read from the CDR3 is TGTGCCAGCGGTGAACAGTACTCCGACTACACC.

About this clone: Genes and germline come from the mouse. The read ends 1 residue before the CDR3 terminus; that terminus is restored from the germline J gene. The chain recombines TRBV4 with TRBJ2-5; D is unresolved. V was trimmed by 5 bases and J by 0 bases, leaving 6 bases between them. Germline V lookup: CDR1 LGHDT, CDR2 YNNKQL (reference sequence). This CDR3 has 13 residues. CDR3: CASSLFNQDTQYF. The CDR3 DNA, read in part, is TGTGCCAGCAGCCTCTTTAACCAAGACACCCAGTAC.

With respect to this clone: The genes are named according to mouse. The missing CDR3 end, 1 residue past where the read stops, is filled in from the germline J gene. The chain employs TRBV26 and TRBJ2-5; D is ambiguous. The V gene's germline CDR1 is KGHPV and CDR2 FQNQEV (reference sequence). The ends were cut back, 6 bases at V and 3 bases at J, with 7 bases in the middle. The CDR3 totals 12 residues. The DNA read from the CDR3 is TGTGCCAGCAGCCGACAACAAGACACCCAGTAC. Translating it yields CASSRQQDTQY. The CDR3 reads in full as CASSRQQDTQYF.

This clone was observed a single time. Each gene name is a mouse one. The read halts 1 residue ahead of the CDR3 end, with the missing end drawn from the germline J gene. The chain joins TRBV12-2 to TRBJ2-1, with D tentatively TRBD1 (8 bases). The CDR3 is made up of 13 amino acids. Between the trimmed V and J ends, which lost 4 bases and 7 bases, there was a span of 13 bases. The germline V gene encodes CDR1 SGHLS and CDR2 HYDKME. The CDR3 loop reads CASSLQGGAEQFF. CDR3 bases read: TGTGCCAGCTCCCTACAGGGGGGGGCTGAGCAGTTC. The full variable domain, with the rest looked up from reference TRBV12-2 and TRBJ2-1, is NSGVVQSPRYIIKGKGERSILKCIPISGHLSVAWYQQTQGQELKFFIQHYDKMERDKGNLPSRFSVQQFDDYHSEMNMSALELEDSAVYFCASSLQGGAEQFFGPGTRLTVL.

As to this clone: Each gene name is a mouse one. Sequencing ends 1 residue short of the CDR3 end; the germline J gene provides the rest. The chain is built from TRBV26 and TRBJ1-1; 8 nucleotides align to TRBD1. V lost 3 bases to trimming and J lost 3 bases; unmatched junction nucleotides: 3. The CDR3 loop spans 14 amino acids. Germline assignment: CDR1 KGHPV and CDR2 FQNQEV (reference sequence). The CDR3 here is CASSLGQGDTEVFF. The sequenced part of the CDR3 DNA is TGTGCCAGCAGTCTAGGACAGGGTGACACAGAAGTCTTC.

This clone is labeled medium-sized. The listed genes are named as in mouse. The CDR3 is cut off 1 residue early in the read; its end comes from the germline J gene. V and J are TRBV14 and TRBJ2-7, with TRBD1 identical over 7 bases. The germline gives CDR1 SGHDT, CDR2 FRDEAV. Unmatched junction bases numbered 5, after V lost 5 bases and J lost 3 bases. There are 13 residues in the CDR3. The CDR3 bases that were read are TGTGCCAGCAGCCCCGGGACAGACTATGAACAGTAC. It is translated as CASSPGTDYEQY. The CDR3 as a whole reads CASSPGTDYEQYF.

This clone was detected only a few times. Germline and genes: mouse. Coverage ceases 1 residue before the CDR3 finishes, and the germline J gene fills in the end. The chain combines TRBV12-1 with TRBJ1-4, with D hard to call. Trimming cost V 6 bases and J 6 bases, with 4 bases left between them. This CDR3 contains 10 residues. The V gene's germline CDR1 is SGHSN and CDR2 HYEKVE. The CDR3 loop is CASGDERLFF. The covered CDR3 bases are TGTGCCAGCGGGGACGAAAGATTATTT.

This clone was seen more than once but under ten times. The germline and genes are mouse ones. The read halts 1 residue ahead of the CDR3 end, with the missing end drawn from the germline J gene. The rearrangement uses TRBV13-2 and TRBJ1-3; TRBD1 might be the D (5 bases). In germline, CDR1 is NNHNN, CDR2 SYGAGS (reference sequence). There are 16 residues in the CDR3. Trimming took 2 bases from V and 0 from J, leaving 12 bases between them. Partial CDR3 DNA: TGTGCCAGCGGTGAAGGGACGCATAATTCTGGAAATACGCTCTAT. Protein product: CASGEGTHNSGNTLY. The entire CDR3 sequence reads CASGEGTHNSGNTLYF.

Concerning this clone itself: Gene names follow the mouse nomenclature. The DNA ends 1 residue before the CDR3 does, and the rest of the CDR3 is filled in from the germline J gene. The rearrangement joins TRBV26 to TRBJ1-1; TRBD1 agrees at 8 bases. V shed 4 bases and J 4 bases; nucleotides not matched to a gene: 5. Per germline, CDR1 KGHPV and CDR2 FQNQEV (reference sequence). CDR3 length: 14 amino acids. CDR3 DNA, as far as it was read: TGTGCCAGCAGTCCTCAGGGGGCCGGCACAGAAGTCTTC. This sequence encodes CASSPQGAGTEVF. The whole CDR3 protein is CASSPQGAGTEVFF. Drawing the rest from reference TRBV26 and TRBJ1-1, the complete variable domain is NSKVIQTPRYLVKGQGQKAKMRCIPEKGHPVVFWYQQNKNNEFKFLINFQNQEVLQQIDMTEKRFSAECPSNSPCSLEIQSSEAGDSALYLCASSPQGAGTEVFFGKGTRLTVV.

Regarding this clone: Genes and germline come from the mouse. The read gets to within 1 residue of the CDR3 end, and the germline J gene fills in the rest. V gene TRBV26 combines with J gene TRBJ1-6, with no clear D. TRBJ1-6 is known as an ORF, though its function is uncertain. Per the germline V gene, CDR1 is KGHPV and CDR2 is FQNQEV (reference sequence). The CDR3 has 14 amino acids. Trimming cost V 4 bases and J 0 bases, with 4 bases left between them. The CDR3 DNA, read in part, is TGTGCCAGCAGTCCCAATTCCTATAATTCGCCCCTCTAC. It translates to CASSPNSYNSPLY. The complete CDR3 protein is CASSPNSYNSPLYF.

The sample holds a few counts of this clone. Gene names refer to mouse genes. The sequence runs out 1 residue before the end of the CDR3; the remainder is reconstructed from the germline J gene. The V call is TRBV23, the J call TRBJ2-7; no DNA check was done on the table's D call, TRBD1. This CDR3 has 13 amino acids. Germline loops: CDR1 KGHTA, CDR2 FQNQQP. The sequenced CDR3 bases are TGCTCCAGCAGTAGGGACAGCTCCTATGAACAGTAC. This gives the protein CSSSRDSSYEQY. The entire CDR3 protein is CSSSRDSSYEQYF. The whole variable domain, remainder taken from reference TRBV23 and TRBJ2-7, is DAAVTQKPRYLIKMKGQEAEMKCIPEKGHTAVFWYQQKQSKELKFLIYFQNQQPLDQIDMVKERFSAVCPSSSLCSLGIRTCEAEDSALYLCSSSRDSSYEQYFGPGTRLTVL.

For this clone: The gene names here belong to mouse. Read coverage stops 1 residue before the CDR3 terminus; the germline J gene supplies the remainder. The chain couples TRBV12-1 to TRBJ2-1; D unresolved. Germline V CDR1 and CDR2: SGHSN, HYEKVE. This CDR3 is built from 14 residues. Trimming took 0 bases from V and 1 from J, leaving 6 bases between them. CDR3 DNA (partial): TGTGCCAGCTCTCTCGGCCACAACTATGCTGAGCAGTTC. It translates to CASSLGHNYAEQF. The whole CDR3 protein reads CASSLGHNYAEQFF.

This clone was detected a few times. Gene names and germline refer to mouse. The read finishes 1 residue shy of the CDR3 end, and the germline J gene is used to complete it. V gene TRBV26 combines with J gene TRBJ2-3; 7 nucleotides agree with TRBD1. The ends lost 6 bases at V and 1 base at J; junction bases unmatched: 1. Germline CDR1 KGHPV, CDR2 FQNQEV (reference sequence). The CDR3 loop spans 13 amino acids. The CDR3 sequence: CASRQGGAETLYF. The DNA read from the CDR3 is TGTGCCAGCAGGCAGGGGGGTGCAGAAACGCTGTAT. Complete variable domain (other parts from reference TRBV26 and TRBJ2-3): NSKVIQTPRYLVKGQGQKAKMRCIPEKGHPVVFWYQQNKNNEFKFLINFQNQEVLQQIDMTEKRFSAECPSNSPCSLEIQSSEAGDSALYLCASRQGGAETLYFGSGTRLTVL.

This clone ranks as medium-sized. Any gene name here is a mouse gene name. The CDR3 end falls 1 residue outside the read, so it is completed with the germline J gene. The chain combines TRBV20 with TRBJ2-7, with 10 positions matching TRBD2. V lost 3 bases, J lost 3 bases, and 5 bases stayed unmatched. The germline V gene encodes CDR1 GFQATS and CDR2 STVNSAI. The CDR3 runs to 14 residues. The CDR3 bases that were read are TGTGGTGCTAGTTCCGGGACTGGGGTCTATGAACAGTAC. It encodes CGASSGTGVYEQY. In full, the CDR3 is CGASSGTGVYEQYF.

Regarding this clone: The genes and germline here are from mouse. The read ends 1 residue early relative to the CDR3; the germline J gene fills the gap. The genes are TRBV29 and TRBJ2-4; 7 positions match TRBD1. Germline V gene lookup returns CDR1 MSHET and CDR2 SYDVDS. Trimming at V came to 6 bases and at J to 1 base, leaving 4 bases not matched to a gene. CDR3 length: 14 amino acids. The sequenced part of the CDR3 DNA is TGTGCTAGCAGGACAGGGTTGGGTCAAAACACCTTGTAC. Protein sequence: CASRTGLGQNTLY. The complete CDR3 protein is CASRTGLGQNTLYF. Filled out from reference TRBV29 and TRBJ2-4, the complete variable domain reads DMKVTQMPRYLIKRMGENVLLECGQDMSHETMYWYRQDPGLGLQLIYISYDVDSNSEGDIPKGYRVSRKKREHFSLILDSAKTNQTSVYFCASRTGLGQNTLYFGAGTRLSVL.

A word on this clone: Genes here carry mouse names. The sequenced fragment ends 1 residue before the CDR3 boundary, so the rest is inferred from the germline J gene. This sequence joins TRBV13-2 and TRBJ1-5; D is uncertain. The CDR3 runs to 13 residues. The V end was cut by 3 bases, the J end by 0 bases, with 4 bases between. Germline CDR1 NNHNN, CDR2 SYGAGS (reference sequence). The sequenced part of the CDR3 DNA is TGTGCCAGCGGTGGTTATAACAACCAGGCTCCGCTT. Protein product: CASGGYNNQAPL. The whole CDR3 protein is CASGGYNNQAPLF.

A word on this clone: At one end, the junction sequence differs from germline, possibly due to a read error. Genes here carry mouse names. Read coverage stops 1 residue before the CDR3 terminus; the germline J gene supplies the remainder. Other DNA sequences in the sample encode the same CDR3. The chain recombines TRBV15 with TRBJ2-4, with TRBD2 matching over 7 bases. Germline V lookup: CDR1 SGHND, CDR2 FRSKSL. This CDR3 has 13 residues. The CDR3 loop reads CASSRTGQNTLYF. Partial CDR3 DNA: TGTGCTAGCAGTAGGACTGGACAAAACACCTTGTAC.